A selection of T cell receptor beta chains follows, all from one sample in a study of blood T cell repertoires in COVID-19. Method: immunoSEQ multiplex PCR; TCRdb's copy keeps in-frame clones and lacks some. The top ten clones hold under 2% of a sample with 150,000 or so clones, roughly 78% of them seen once. The sample taken for sequencing was peripheral blood. The origin of the receptors is an older man with acute or convalescent COVID-19. CDR3s include the opening cysteine and the closing phenylalanine or tryptophan. The D gene is left open where the match is weak. Expanded clones get a size class; other rows say once, few or many, or leave the size out.

clone size	J gene	V gene	D gene	CDR3 protein	CDR3 DNA
many	TRBJ1-2	TRBV13	.	CASSAESVYGYTF	TGTGCCAGCAGCGCCGAATCGGTTTATGGCTACACCTTC
few	TRBJ2-7	TRBV27	TRBD1	CASSPRGLNYEQYF	TGTGCCAGCAGTCCCAGGGGGCTCAACTACGAGCAGTACTTC
.	TRBJ1-5	TRBV6-6	TRBD1	CASRRRGQRQPQHF	TGTGCCAGCAGGCGCAGGGGGCAAAGGCAGCCCCAGCATTTT
.	TRBJ1-2	TRBV2	TRBD1	CASSVAGGNGYTF	TGTGCCAGCAGTGTAGCAGGGGGCAATGGCTACACCTTC
.	TRBJ1-4	TRBV11-3	TRBD1	CASSPDRANEKLFF	TGTGCCAGCAGCCCGGACAGGGCGAATGAAAAACTGTTTTTT
.	TRBJ1-3	TRBV4-2	.	CASSQYLQGNSGNTIYF	TGTGCCAGCAGCCAATACCTACAGGGTAACTCTGGAAACACCATATATTTT
.	TRBJ1-6	TRBV6-1	.	CASSELALLQGYNSPLHF	TGTGCCAGCAGTGAGTTAGCGCTCTTACAGGGTTATAATTCACCCCTCCACTTT
.	TRBJ2-1	TRBV20-1	TRBD2	CSASPSSGGYNEQFF	TGCAGTGCTAGTCCTTCTAGCGGGGGTTACAATGAGCAGTTCTTC
.	TRBJ2-3	TRBV7-9	TRBD2	CASSFVPGGTVDTQYF	TGTGCCAGCAGCTTCGTGCCCGGGGGGACCGTCGATACGCAGTATTTT
few	TRBJ2-3	TRBV18	TRBD2	CASSPPGLAGRDTQYF	TGTGCCAGCTCACCACCGGGACTAGCGGGGAGAGATACGCAGTATTTT
.	TRBJ2-3	TRBV12-2	.	CARAPWGGRVTDTQYF	TGTGCAAGGGCCCCCTGGGGGGGGAGGGTCACAGATACGCAGTATTTT
once	TRBJ2-7	TRBV13	TRBD2	CASSLRSISGSSSYEQYF	TGTGCCAGCAGCCTCAGATCCATTAGCGGGTCCAGCTCCTACGAGCAGTACTTC
.	TRBJ2-5	TRBV18	.	CASSPTEETQYF	TGTGCCAGCTCACCGACTGAAGAGACCCAGTACTTC
few	TRBJ1-1	TRBV7-9	.	CASSLVVGIGAGGVFF	.
.	TRBJ1-5	TRBV10-3	.	CAISESSGDQPQHF	TGTGCCATCAGTGAGTCATCAGGGGATCAGCCCCAGCATTTT
once	TRBJ2-5	TRBV29-1	.	CSVITSLLQETQYF	TGCAGCGTTATAACTAGCCTACTTCAAGAGACCCAGTACTTC
.	TRBJ2-5	TRBV15	.	CATSSFDRRETQYF	TGTGCCACCAGCTCCTTCGACAGGCGAGAGACCCAGTACTTC
.	TRBJ2-3	TRBV24-1	.	CATSDRGAGTDTQYF	TGTGCCACCAGTGATCGGGGGGCCGGTACAGATACGCAGTATTTT
.	TRBJ2-2	TRBV2	TRBD2	CASSRTRLGELFF	TGTGCCAGCAGCAGGACTAGATTAGGGGAGCTGTTTTTT
.	TRBJ2-3	TRBV6-5	.	CASSPDPGSTDTQYF	TGTGCCAGCAGTCCCGATCCGGGAAGCACAGATACGCAGTATTTT
.	TRBJ1-6	TRBV6-5	TRBD1	CASSSDRGRSPLHF	TGTGCCAGCAGTTCGGACAGGGGAAGGTCACCCCTCCACTTT
.	TRBJ1-3	TRBV7-2	.	CASSSGAFSGNTIYF	TGTGCCAGCAGCTCCGGAGCGTTTTCAGGAAACACCATATATTTT
once	TRBJ2-5	TRBV19	.	CASRRGETQYF	TGTGCCAGCCGGCGGGGAGAGACCCAGTACTTC
.	TRBJ1-5	TRBV14	.	CASSLSVYQPQHF	TGTGCCAGCAGCCTCTCGGTTTATCAGCCCCAGCATTTT
.	TRBJ2-6	TRBV6-1	.	CASSALFRGSGANVLTF	TGTGCCAGCAGTGCCCTATTCCGGGGCTCTGGGGCCAACGTCCTGACTTTC
.	TRBJ1-5	TRBV3-1/TRBV3-2	.	CASSQDGRVKPQHF	TGTGCCAGCAGCCAAGATGGCAGGGTAAAGCCCCAGCATTTT
.	TRBJ1-1	TRBV30	.	CVGQGYTEAFF	TGTGTCGGGCAGGGCTACACTGAAGCTTTCTTT
.	TRBJ1-1	TRBV19	.	CASSILAQGGGKTEAFF	TGTGCCAGTAGTATCCTAGCACAGGGTGGGGGAAAAACTGAAGCTTTCTTT
.	TRBJ2-1	TRBV3-1/TRBV3-2	.	CASSQVRGRVNEQFF	TGTGCCAGCAGCCAAGTCAGAGGCCGGGTAAATGAGCAGTTCTTC
.	TRBJ2-3	TRBV21-1	.	CASSKDTFTDTQYF	TGTGCCAGCAGCAAAGATACATTCACAGATACGCAGTATTTT
.	TRBJ2-7	TRBV7-3	TRBD2	CASSTSGSYEQYF	TGTGCCAGCAGCACTAGCGGATCCTACGAGCAGTACTTC
.	TRBJ2-5	TRBV9	TRBD1	CASSVGGTGGLRETQYF	TGTGCCAGCAGCGTAGGGGGTACAGGGGGCTTGAGGGAGACCCAGTACTTC
.	TRBJ1-1	TRBV9	TRBD1	CASSPRQGATEAFF	TGTGCCAGCAGCCCCAGACAGGGGGCCACTGAAGCTTTCTTT
.	TRBJ1-2	TRBV7-9	.	CASSYDSYGYTF	TGTGCCAGCAGCTACGACAGCTATGGCTACACCTTC
once	TRBJ1-2	TRBV2	.	CASSILGGNGYTF	TGTGCCAGCAGTATACTTGGAGGAAATGGCTACACCTTC
.	TRBJ1-3	TRBV11-2	.	CASSPNPGRLTGNTIYF	TGTGCCAGCAGCCCAAATCCCGGGAGGTTGACTGGAAACACCATATATTTT
.	TRBJ1-2	TRBV27	TRBD1	CASSSTPRTGSNYGYTF	TGTGCCAGCAGTTCAACCCCCAGGACAGGATCTAACTATGGCTACACCTTC